These T cell receptor beta chains were read from a single sample in a study of blood T cell repertoires in COVID-19. The method was immunoSEQ multiplex PCR; TCRdb's version includes in-frame clones alone and lacks a portion of them. The table includes 430,000 or so clones, around 89% detected once. The sequenced material came from PBMCs or T cells enriched from blood (not recorded which). The receptors were gathered from a woman aged 40 to 49 who had recovered from COVID-19. The conserved cysteine and the conserved F or W are not part of the CDR3 here.

CDR3 length | V gene | CDR3 protein
11 | TRBV5-1 | ASSLVSRIEAF
14 | TRBV5-4 | ASSGGLADITDTQY
11 | TRBV14 | ASSKHLNTEAF
14 | TRBV19 | ASSVAGGPNFHEQF
12 | TRBV29-1 | SVDGTRNQETQY
12 | TRBV27 | ASRAQGFQETQY
12 | TRBV2 | ATKREENGETQY
12 | TRBV6-5 | ASRTPLGVEEQF
10 | TRBV12-3/TRBV12-4 | ASSGQGEKLF
14 | TRBV4-3 | ASSQDIVTRGLEQF
13 | TRBV5-4 | ASSLGGGENTEAF
11 | TRBV6-5 | ASTGTGNQPQH
12 | TRBV24-1 | ATRSTTGDTEAF
15 | TRBV4-1 | ASSQALDPPAGETQY
11 | TRBV2 | ASSRDYNSPLH
11 | TRBV7-2 | ASSTGFRYEQY
13 | TRBV18 | ASSPNQQGMYGYT
12 | TRBV27 | ASSLSGTVNIQY
18 | TRBV5-1 | ASSLVSNRTLAGGGTLWF
15 | TRBV11-1 | ASSLAPGTGASYEQY
9 | TRBV12-3/TRBV12-4 | ASSQGPEQY
11 | TRBV5-6 | ASRHTGGYGYT
11 | TRBV4-3 | ASSTGTGMKQY
12 | TRBV5-4 | ASTIRLDNSPLH
13 | TRBV7-2 | ASSLGGRAGNTIY
16 | TRBV6-1 | ASSESFFGQGYSEKLF
13 | TRBV20-1 | SASRQGRGTETQY
13 | TRBV7-2 | ASMATSGSPYEQY
15 | TRBV3-1/TRBV3-2 | ASSQEALAGDTGELF
13 | TRBV18 | ASSPGANSGNTIY
12 | TRBV10-3 | AIRDRTNTGELF
13 | TRBV19 | ASSIASATSYEQY